Below are 32 T cell receptor beta chains sequenced from a single sample in a study of cytomegalovirus exposure and HLA in healthy donors. PCR employed 60 Vbeta and 13 Jbeta primers. Using immunoSEQ multiplex PCR, the repertoire was profiled, and TCRdb retains in-frame clones only, with some absent. Of approximately 150,000 clones listed, 68% are singletons. The material sequenced was PBMCs. The origin of the receptors is a woman aged 40 to 50 in good health and CMV-seropositive.

The chain carries TRBV7-2 and TRBJ1-4; D is ambiguous. Per the germline V gene, CDR1 is SGHTA and CDR2 is FQGNSA. Trimming cost V 5 bases and J 2 bases, with 12 bases left between them. The CDR3 contains 15 residues. In DNA form, the CDR3 reads TGTGCCAGCAGCGCCCGATTGGCTACTAATGAAAAACTGTTTTTT. It encodes CASSARLATNEKLFF.

The chain recombines TRBV9 with TRBJ1-2, with a weak D call TRBD1 (5 bases). From germline, CDR1 is SGDLS and CDR2 YYNGEE. Trimming took off 3 bases at V and 7 bases at J, with 10 bases between the two ends. This CDR3 is 12 amino acids long. The DNA for the CDR3 is TGTGCCAGCAGCGGCCAGGGATTTGGCTACACCTTC. It is translated as CASSGQGFGYTF.

CDR3 DNA sequence: TGTGCCAGCAGTTGCTGGACAGGGACGAACACTGAAGCTTTCTTT. It encodes CASSCWTGTNTEAFF. This chain links TRBV25-1 with TRBJ1-1; TRBD1 matches 8 bases. This CDR3 has 15 amino acids. Germline CDR1 and CDR2: MGHDK and SYGVNS. V lost 5 bases and J lost 1; bases outside the gene matches: 6.

This clone has a count of ten or more. The chain uses TRBV19 and TRBJ1-5; possible D gene TRBD1, 6 bases. The V end was cut by 5 bases, the J end by 5 bases, with 13 bases between. This CDR3 comprises 14 residues. The V gene's germline CDR1 is LNHDA and CDR2 SQIVND (reference sequence). The DNA for the CDR3 is TGTGCCAGTAGTCCCCTCCGGACAGATCAGCCCCAGCATTTT. Its protein product is CASSPLRTDQPQHF. Looking up the rest from reference TRBV19 and TRBJ1-5 gives the full variable domain: DGGITQSPKYLFRKEGQNVTLSCEQNLNHDAMYWYRQDPGQGLRLIYYSQIVNDFQKGDIAEGYSVSREKKESFPLTVTSAQKNPTAFYLCASSPLRTDQPQHFGDGTRLSIL.

The rearrangement uses TRBV15 and TRBJ2-4; TRBD1 matches at 8 bases. This CDR3 is built from 18 residues. Germline lookup yields CDR1 LNHNV and CDR2 YYDKDF (reference sequence). V gave up 4 bases and J gave up 0 bases; unmatched junction bases: 11. CDR3: CATSIPGQATVAKNIQYF. CDR3 nucleotides: TGTGCCACCAGCATTCCGGGACAGGCCACAGTAGCCAAAAACATTCAGTACTTC.

The chain recombines TRBV12-5 with TRBJ2-1, with 12 bases fitting TRBD2. The V gene's germline CDR1 is LGHNT and CDR2 FRNRAP. There are 15 residues in the CDR3. V was pared by 1 base and J by 8 bases, with 3 bases of the junction left unmatched. For the CDR3, the DNA is TGTGCTAGTGGTTTGGGACTAGCGGGAGTCGATGAGCAGTTCTTC. Translated, it gives CASGLGLAGVDEQFF.

The chain has TRBV2 and TRBJ2-3; D possibly corresponds to TRBD2 (7 bases). Trimming left V 2 bases short and J 5 bases short, with 11 bases between. This CDR3 comprises 14 residues. Germline V gives CDR1 SNHLY, CDR2 FYNNEI. The CDR3 loop is CASSEWGGGDTQYF. CDR3 bases: TGTGCCAGCAGTGAATGGGGGGGCGGAGATACGCAGTATTTT.

The V call is TRBV18, the J call TRBJ2-7; D is unresolved. Germline V gene data show CDR1 as KGHSH and CDR2 as LQKENI. Deletions cut 3 bases from V and 2 bases from J, with 5 bases between. The CDR3 is made up of 12 amino acids. The CDR3 nucleotides are TGTGCCAGCTCACCCCCCACCTACGAGCAGTACTTC. This translates into CASSPPTYEQYF.

The CDR3 sequence is CASSPLGTGDSYEQYF. The DNA for the CDR3 is TGTGCCAGCAGTCCACTTGGGACAGGGGACTCCTACGAGCAGTACTTC. The chain joins TRBV28 to TRBJ2-7, with 10 positions matching TRBD1. J was trimmed by 0 bases and V by 5 bases; bases with no gene match: 7. Germline CDR1 MDHEN, CDR2 SYDVKM. CDR3 length: 16 residues.

The chain is built from TRBV11-3 and TRBJ2-7, with D possibly matching TRBD1 (5 bases). V dropped 2 bases and J dropped 5 bases, with 13 bases sitting between them. The V gene's germline CDR1 is SGHNT and CDR2 YENEEA. The CDR3 runs to 14 residues. The CDR3: CASSLYGRADEQYF. The CDR3, as DNA: TGTGCCAGCAGCTTATATGGCAGGGCCGACGAGCAGTACTTC.

This clone was seen a handful of times. A read error may account for a junction end that differs from germline. The chain couples TRBV4-3 to TRBJ1-5; 7 nucleotides match TRBD1. The CDR3 length is 15 residues. The germline CDR1 and CDR2 sequences are LGHNA and YSLEER. The CDR3 protein is CASSQERQGDQPQNF. The CDR3, as DNA: TGCGCCAGCAGCCAAGAGCGACAGGGCGATCAGCCCCAGAATTTT.

This clone was recorded a few times. CDR3 coding DNA: TGTGCCAGCAGCTCAACAGGAGACACCGGGGAGCTGTTTTTT. Amino acid sequence: CASSSTGDTGELFF. This chain connects TRBV6-6 to TRBJ2-2; maybe TRBD1 (5 bases). From germline, CDR1 is MNHNY and CDR2 SVGAGI (reference sequence). The CDR3 spans 14 residues. Trimming removed 6 bases at V and 3 bases at J, with 11 bases between.

V and J are TRBV9 and TRBJ2-6; TRBD1 matches 9 bases. V was clipped by 3 bases and J by 4 bases; unmatched bases: 8. CDR1 SGDLS and CDR2 YYNGEE come from the germline V gene. The CDR3 is 17 amino acids. CDR3 DNA: TGTGCCAGCAGCGCCTCACAGGGGGCGCCGGGGGCCAACGTCCTGACTTTC. Its protein is CASSASQGAPGANVLTF.

The chain is built from TRBV27 and TRBJ1-2, with D unclear. Germline assignment: CDR1 MNHEY and CDR2 SMNVEV (reference sequence). The CDR3 contains 15 residues. Trimming removed 0 bases at V and 3 bases at J, with 11 bases between. The CDR3: CASSLSRRADYGYTF. CDR3 bases: TGTGCCAGCAGTTTATCGAGGCGGGCGGACTATGGCTACACCTTC.

The table lists this clone with a few counts. The chain combines TRBV7-2 with TRBJ2-7, with 8 bases identical to TRBD1. V was pared by 5 bases and J by 7 bases, with 13 bases of the junction left unmatched. There are 15 residues in the CDR3. Germline V gene sequence: CDR1 SGHTA, CDR2 FQGNSA. The chain's CDR3 is CASSLPRGHSGEQYF. The DNA for the CDR3 is TGTGCCAGCAGCCTACCCAGGGGGCATTCGGGGGAGCAGTACTTC.

This chain connects TRBV5-1 to TRBJ2-3, with D possibly TRBD1 on 6 matching bases. The V gene's germline CDR1 is SGHRS and CDR2 YFSETQ. Trimming cost V 3 bases and J 6 bases, with 17 bases left between them. The CDR3 is made up of 15 amino acids. CDR3 DNA sequence: TGCGCCAGCAGCTCTTCCGGGGCAGGGGCCGATACGCAGTATTTT. Translating it yields CASSSSGAGADTQYF.

The V gene is TRBV7-3, the J gene TRBJ1-3; tentative D call: TRBD1 (6 bases). Trimming removed 0 bases from V and 0 bases from J, with 15 bases in between. The V gene's germline CDR1 is SGHTA and CDR2 FQGTGA. The CDR3 runs to 18 residues. DNA of the CDR3: TGTGCCAGCAGCTTAACACTCAGGGGCCTATTCTCTGGAAACACCATATATTTT. It translates to CASSLTLRGLFSGNTIYF.

The rearrangement uses TRBV6-5 and TRBJ2-5, with D unclear. CDR1 and CDR2 from the germline V gene are MNHEY and SVGAGI. The V end lost 6 bases, the J end lost 2 bases, and 16 bases lay between the germline ends. The CDR3 sequence is 15 residues long. In nucleotides, the CDR3 is TGTGCCAGCAGCCCACCCGGCAGGAAACAAGAGACCCAGTACTTC. Translated: CASSPPGRKQETQYF.

This chain connects TRBV9 to TRBJ2-4; perhaps TRBD1 as D (5 bases). The CDR3 sequence is 16 residues long. Germline CDR1 SGDLS, CDR2 YYNGEE. Deletions cut 4 bases from V and 1 base from J, with 15 bases between. CDR3 residues: CASSPSGWLAKNIQYF. In nucleotides, the CDR3 is TGTGCCAGCAGCCCTTCAGGGTGGCTGGCCAAAAACATTCAGTACTTC.

The chain has TRBV2 and TRBJ1-4; D not resolved. The CDR3 is 12 residues long. Trimming left V 5 bases short and J 10 bases short, with 11 bases between. Germline V gives CDR1 SNHLY, CDR2 FYNNEI. CDR3 coding DNA: TGTGCCAGCAGTCCCGCGGGGAGAAAACTGTTTTTT. This sequence encodes CASSPAGRKLFF.

This sequence joins TRBV2 and TRBJ1-5; D possibly corresponds to TRBD1 (5 bases). The germline CDR1 and CDR2 sequences are SNHLY and FYNNEI. V shed 8 bases and J shed 1 base, with 12 bases lying between them. This CDR3 has 14 residues. The chain's CDR3 is CASSSSGSNQPQHF. In DNA form, the CDR3 reads TGTGCCAGCTCTTCCTCAGGGAGCAATCAGCCCCAGCATTTT.

The chain couples TRBV4-3 to TRBJ2-1, with 13 nucleotides matching TRBD2. With 3 bases clipped from V and 8 bases from J, the junction kept 13 bases outside the gene matches. Germline V gene sequence: CDR1 LGHNA, CDR2 YSLEER. CDR3 length equals 18 residues. The CDR3 DNA reads TGCGCCAGCAGCCAGGGACTAGCGGGATCCTCTAATTGGTATGAGCAGTTCTTC. Protein product: CASSQGLAGSSNWYEQFF.

This clone was seen a few times. A junction end diverges from the germline sequence, so it may reflect a read error. This chain uses TRBV28 with TRBJ1-2, with 8 bases lining up with TRBD1. CDR1 and CDR2 from the germline V gene are MDHEN and SYDVKM. The CDR3 runs 12 residues. This CDR3 is CASRTGDYGYPF. The CDR3 DNA reads TGTGCCAGCAGGACAGGGGACTATGGCTACCCCTTC.

The chain is built from TRBV7-9 and TRBJ2-1; a weak D match, TRBD2 (6 bases). The CDR3 runs to 14 residues. V was trimmed by 5 bases and J by 4 bases, leaving 12 bases between them. Germline CDR1 and CDR2: SEHNR and FQNEAQ (reference sequence). CDR3 protein: CASSGTGLYNEQFF. In DNA, the CDR3 is TGTGCCAGCAGCGGGACGGGACTTTACAATGAGCAGTTCTTC. Complete variable domain (other parts from reference TRBV7-9 and TRBJ2-1): DTGVSQNPRHKITKRGQNVTFRCDPISEHNRLYWYRQTLGQGPEFLTYFQNEAQLEKSRLLSDRFSAERPKGSFSTLEIQRTEQGDSAMYLCASSGTGLYNEQFFGPGTRLTVL.

This clone was seen a few times. The rearrangement joins TRBV7-9 to TRBJ2-7; 7 positions agree with TRBD1. This CDR3 contains 13 residues. The V segment lost 4 bases and the J segment 3 bases; nucleotides outside the gene matches: 3. Per germline, CDR1 SEHNR and CDR2 FQNEAQ (reference sequence). CDR3 nucleotide sequence: TGTGCCAGCAGCTCCGGGACAGACTACGAGCAGTACTTC. Translating it yields CASSSGTDYEQYF.

This rearrangement joins TRBV5-1 to TRBJ1-3, with 8 bases lining up with TRBD1. CDR1 and CDR2 (germline): SGHRS, YFSETQ. The V segment lost 4 bases and the J segment 2 bases; nucleotides outside the gene matches: 8. The CDR3 covers 16 residues. CDR3 DNA sequence: TGCGCCAGCAGCGCGGCCTCGACAGGGGCTGGAAACACCATATATTTT. This encodes CASSAASTGAGNTIYF.

This chain connects TRBV6-5 to TRBJ1-2; D not resolved. CDR1 is MNHEY and CDR2 is SVGAGI in the germline V gene. This CDR3 region has 16 residues. Trimming cost V 0 bases and J 4 bases, with 15 bases left between them. Here the CDR3 DNA reads TGTGCCAGCAGTTACTCGATGTCACAGTTACTCTATGGCTACACCTTC. As protein: CASSYSMSQLLYGYTF.

This chain's CDR3 is CASSVEGGADNEQFF. The CDR3, as DNA: TGTGCCAGCAGCGTAGAGGGGGGGGCGGACAATGAGCAGTTCTTC. V is TRBV9 and J is TRBJ2-1, with D possibly being TRBD2 (7 bases). This CDR3 region has 15 residues. V shed 0 bases and J shed 5 bases, with 12 bases lying between them. Germline V CDR1 and CDR2: SGDLS, YYNGEE.

This clone was counted a single time. The junction departs from the called germline gene at one end, perhaps through a read error. The chain carries TRBV7-8 and TRBJ1-5; TRBD1 is a possible D gene (5 bases). This CDR3 spans 14 amino acids. Germline CDR1 SGHVS, CDR2 FQNEAQ. Here the CDR3 DNA reads TGTGCCAGCAGCTTAGCGAGACAGAATCAGCCCCAGAATTTT. Protein: CASSLARQNQPQNF. Looking up the rest from reference TRBV7-8 and TRBJ1-5 gives the full variable domain: GAGVSQSPRYKVAKRGQDVALRCDPISGHVSLFWYQQALGQGPEFLTYFQNEAQLDKSGLPSDRFFAERPEGSVSTLKIQRTQQEDSAVYLCASSLARQNQPQNFGDGTRLSIL.

This clone occurred once. The V and J genes are TRBV4-1 and TRBJ2-5, with 9 bases aligning to TRBD1. The CDR3 length is 15 residues. The germline gives CDR1 MGHRA, CDR2 YSYEKL. After removal of 1 base from V and 5 bases from J, the junction contained 5 bases not matched to a gene. The CDR3 coding sequence is TGCGCCAGCAGCCAAGGGGACAGGGAGGCGGAGACCCAGTACTTC. It is translated as CASSQGDREAETQYF.

This clone was counted between two and nine times. The chain employs TRBV9 and TRBJ2-1; 9 bases map to TRBD1. The junction had 8 bases not matched to a gene; V was cut back by 7 bases and J by 6 bases. The CDR3 is 14 residues long. CDR1 is SGDLS and CDR2 is YYNGEE in the germline V gene. CDR3: CASSGTGFANEQFF. In DNA form, the CDR3 reads TGTGCCAGCTCCGGGACAGGGTTTGCCAATGAGCAGTTCTTC.

This rearrangement joins TRBV28 to TRBJ1-5, with a tentative D call TRBD1 (5 bases). The CDR3 extends over 18 amino acids. Germline CDR1 reads MDHEN; CDR2 reads SYDVKM. Trimming pared 3 bases from V and 2 bases from J, leaving 20 bases between. The CDR3 is CASSFGWGDPKGNQPQHF. CDR3 DNA: TGTGCCAGCAGTTTCGGGTGGGGGGACCCCAAGGGCAATCAGCCCCAGCATTTT.